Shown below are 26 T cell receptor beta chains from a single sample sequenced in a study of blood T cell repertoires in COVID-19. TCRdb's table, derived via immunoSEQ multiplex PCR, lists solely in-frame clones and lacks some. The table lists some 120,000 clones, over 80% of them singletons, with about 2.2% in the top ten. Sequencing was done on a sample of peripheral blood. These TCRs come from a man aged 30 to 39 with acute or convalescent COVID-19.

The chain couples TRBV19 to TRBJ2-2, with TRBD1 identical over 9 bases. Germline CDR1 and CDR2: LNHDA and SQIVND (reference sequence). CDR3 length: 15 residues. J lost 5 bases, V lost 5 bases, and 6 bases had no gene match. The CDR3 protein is CASSSGTGWTGELFF. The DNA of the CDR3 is TGTGCCAGTAGTTCGGGGACAGGGTGGACCGGGGAGCTGTTTTTT.

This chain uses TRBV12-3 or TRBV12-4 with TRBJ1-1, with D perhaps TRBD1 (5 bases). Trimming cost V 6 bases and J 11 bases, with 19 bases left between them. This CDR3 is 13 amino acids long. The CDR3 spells CASRHGGAGRAFF. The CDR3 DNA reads TGTGCCAGCAGGCACGGCGGGGCAGGGAGGGCTTTCTTT.

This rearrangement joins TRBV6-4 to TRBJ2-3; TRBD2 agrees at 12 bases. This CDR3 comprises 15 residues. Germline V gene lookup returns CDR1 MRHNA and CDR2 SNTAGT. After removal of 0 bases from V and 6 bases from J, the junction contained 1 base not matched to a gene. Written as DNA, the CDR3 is TGTGCCAGCAGTGACTCGACTAGCGGGAGTGATACGCAGTATTTT. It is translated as CASSDSTSGSDTQYF.

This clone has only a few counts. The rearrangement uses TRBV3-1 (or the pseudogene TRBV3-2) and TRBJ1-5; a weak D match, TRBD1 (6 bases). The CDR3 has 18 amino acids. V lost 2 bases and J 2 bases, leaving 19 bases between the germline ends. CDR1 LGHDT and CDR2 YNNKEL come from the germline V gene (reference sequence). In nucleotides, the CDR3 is TGTGCCAGCAGCCAAAAGTCTAGTACAGGGTTAGGCAATCAGCCCCAGCATTTT. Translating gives CASSQKSSTGLGNQPQHF.

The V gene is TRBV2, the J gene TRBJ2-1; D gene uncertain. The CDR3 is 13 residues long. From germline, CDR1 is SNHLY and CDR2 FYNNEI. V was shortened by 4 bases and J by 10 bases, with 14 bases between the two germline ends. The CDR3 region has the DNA TGTGCCAGCAGTGTTGGTAGCCAAGCCGAGCAGTTCTTC. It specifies CASSVGSQAEQFF.

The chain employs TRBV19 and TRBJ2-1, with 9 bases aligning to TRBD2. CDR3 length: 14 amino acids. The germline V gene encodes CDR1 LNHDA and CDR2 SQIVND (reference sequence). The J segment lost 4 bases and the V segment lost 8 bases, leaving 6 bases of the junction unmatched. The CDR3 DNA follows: TGTGCCAGTTGCGCGGGAGGGGATTACAATGAGCAGTTCTTC. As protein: CASCAGGDYNEQFF. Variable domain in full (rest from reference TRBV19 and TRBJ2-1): DGGITQSPKYLFRKEGQNVTLSCEQNLNHDAMYWYRQDPGQGLRLIYYSQIVNDFQKGDIAEGYSVSREKKESFPLTVTSAQKNPTAFYLCASCAGGDYNEQFFGPGTRLTVL.

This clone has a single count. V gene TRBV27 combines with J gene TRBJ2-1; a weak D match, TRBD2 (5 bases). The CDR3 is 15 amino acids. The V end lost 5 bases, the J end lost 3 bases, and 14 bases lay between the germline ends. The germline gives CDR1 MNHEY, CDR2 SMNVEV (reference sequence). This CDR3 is CASSPQLDYYNEQFF. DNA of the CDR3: TGTGCCAGCAGTCCCCAGCTAGACTACTACAATGAGCAGTTCTTC.

Here the CDR3 DNA reads TGCAGTGCAGAACTAAACTATGAGCAGTTCTTC. Its protein is CSAELNYEQFF. V usage is TRBV20-1 and J usage is TRBJ2-1; D not certain. V gave up 6 bases and J gave up 8 bases, with 11 bases separating them. The length of the CDR3 is 11 residues. Germline CDR1 and CDR2: DFQATT and SNEGSKA (reference sequence).

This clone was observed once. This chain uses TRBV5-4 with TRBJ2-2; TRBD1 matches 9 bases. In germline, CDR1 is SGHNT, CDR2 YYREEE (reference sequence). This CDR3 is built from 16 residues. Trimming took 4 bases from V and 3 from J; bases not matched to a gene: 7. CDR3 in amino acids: CASSDPGQGYTGELFF. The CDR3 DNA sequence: TGTGCCAGCAGCGACCCGGGACAGGGTTACACCGGGGAGCTGTTTTTT.

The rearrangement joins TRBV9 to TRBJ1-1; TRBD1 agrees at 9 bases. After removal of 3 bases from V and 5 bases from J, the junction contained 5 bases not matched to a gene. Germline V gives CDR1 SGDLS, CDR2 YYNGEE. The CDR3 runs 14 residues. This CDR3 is CASSARQGGTEAFF. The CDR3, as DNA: TGTGCCAGCAGCGCCCGACAGGGGGGGACTGAAGCTTTCTTT.

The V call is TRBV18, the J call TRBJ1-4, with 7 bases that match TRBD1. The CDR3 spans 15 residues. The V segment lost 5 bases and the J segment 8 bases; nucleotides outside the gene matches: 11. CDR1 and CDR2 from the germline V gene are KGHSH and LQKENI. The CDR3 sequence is CASSSPNRGGEKLFF. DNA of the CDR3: TGTGCCAGCTCATCTCCGAACAGGGGCGGCGAAAAACTGTTTTTT.

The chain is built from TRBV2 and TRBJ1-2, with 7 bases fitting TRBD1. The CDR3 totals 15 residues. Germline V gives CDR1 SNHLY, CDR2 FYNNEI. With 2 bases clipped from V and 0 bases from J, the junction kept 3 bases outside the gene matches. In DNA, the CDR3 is TGTGCCAGCAGTGAAACAGGGGTAACTAACTATGGCTACACCTTC. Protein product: CASSETGVTNYGYTF.

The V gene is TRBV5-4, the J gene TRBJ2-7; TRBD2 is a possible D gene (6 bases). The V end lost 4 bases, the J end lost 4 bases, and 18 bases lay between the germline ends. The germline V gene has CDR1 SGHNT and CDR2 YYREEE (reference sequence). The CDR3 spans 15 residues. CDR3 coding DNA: TGTGCCAGCAGCCCCGGAGGGTCCGGCGGTTACGAGCAGTACTTC. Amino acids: CASSPGGSGGYEQYF.

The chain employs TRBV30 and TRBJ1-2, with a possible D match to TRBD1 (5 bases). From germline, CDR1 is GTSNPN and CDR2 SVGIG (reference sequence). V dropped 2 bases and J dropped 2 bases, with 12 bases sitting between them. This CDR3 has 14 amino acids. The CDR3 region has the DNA TGTGCCTGGAGTCCAGACAGCTCGAACTATGGCTACACCTTC. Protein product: CAWSPDSSNYGYTF. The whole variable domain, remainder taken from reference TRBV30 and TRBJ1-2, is SQTIHQWPATLVQPVGSPLSLECTVEGTSNPNLYWYRQAAGRGLQLLFYSVGIGQISSEVPQNLSASRPQDRQFILSSKKLLLSDSGFYLCAWSPDSSNYGYTFGSGTRLTVV.

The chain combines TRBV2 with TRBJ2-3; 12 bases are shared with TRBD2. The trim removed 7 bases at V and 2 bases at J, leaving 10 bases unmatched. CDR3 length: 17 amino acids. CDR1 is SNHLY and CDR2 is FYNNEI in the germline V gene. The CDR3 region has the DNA TGTGCCAGCACCCGGTCTAGCGGGAGGGGATACACAGATACGCAGTATTTT. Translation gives CASTRSSGRGYTDTQYF.

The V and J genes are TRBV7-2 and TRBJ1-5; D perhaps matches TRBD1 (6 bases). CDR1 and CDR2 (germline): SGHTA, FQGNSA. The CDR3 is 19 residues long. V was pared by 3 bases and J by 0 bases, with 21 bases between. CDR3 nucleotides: TGTGCCAGCAGCTTTTTTTTACTCGGGACAAGAAATAGCAATCAGCCCCAGCATTTT. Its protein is CASSFFLLGTRNSNQPQHF.

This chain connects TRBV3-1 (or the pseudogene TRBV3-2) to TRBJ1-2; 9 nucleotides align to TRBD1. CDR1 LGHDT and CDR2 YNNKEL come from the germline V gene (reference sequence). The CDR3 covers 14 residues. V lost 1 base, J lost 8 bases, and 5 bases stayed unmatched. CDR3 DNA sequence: TGTGCCAGCAGCCAAGGAGGACAGGGGAGCGGCTACACCTTC. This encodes CASSQGGQGSGYTF.

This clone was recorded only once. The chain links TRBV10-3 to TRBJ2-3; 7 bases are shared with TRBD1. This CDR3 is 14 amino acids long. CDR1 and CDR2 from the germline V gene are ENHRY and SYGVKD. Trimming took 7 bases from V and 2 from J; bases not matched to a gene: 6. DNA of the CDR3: TGTGCCATCAAGGGGGCCCCAACCACAGATACGCAGTATTTT. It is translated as CAIKGAPTTDTQYF.

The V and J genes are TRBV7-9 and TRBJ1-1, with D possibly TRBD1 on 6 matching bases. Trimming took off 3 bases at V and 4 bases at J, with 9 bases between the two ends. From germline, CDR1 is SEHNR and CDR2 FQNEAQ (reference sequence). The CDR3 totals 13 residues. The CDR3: CASSFSDSTEAFF. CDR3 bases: TGTGCCAGCAGCTTTTCGGACAGCACTGAAGCTTTCTTT.

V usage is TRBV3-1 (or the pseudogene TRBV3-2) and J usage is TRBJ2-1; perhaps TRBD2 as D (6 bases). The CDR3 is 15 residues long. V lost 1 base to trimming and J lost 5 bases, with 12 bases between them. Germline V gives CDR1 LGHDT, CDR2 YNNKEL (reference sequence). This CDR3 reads CASSQGQRVNNEQFF. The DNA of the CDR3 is TGTGCCAGCAGCCAAGGCCAGCGGGTTAACAATGAGCAGTTCTTC.

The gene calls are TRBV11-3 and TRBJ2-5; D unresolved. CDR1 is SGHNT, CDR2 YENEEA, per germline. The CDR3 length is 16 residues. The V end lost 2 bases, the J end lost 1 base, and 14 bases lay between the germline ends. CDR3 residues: CASSLFGGSSQETQYF. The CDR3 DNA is TGTGCCAGCAGCTTATTCGGCGGCAGCTCCCAAGAGACCCAGTACTTC.

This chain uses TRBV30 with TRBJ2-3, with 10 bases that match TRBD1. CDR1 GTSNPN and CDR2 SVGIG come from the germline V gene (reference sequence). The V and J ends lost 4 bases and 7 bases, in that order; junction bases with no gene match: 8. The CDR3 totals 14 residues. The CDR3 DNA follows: TGTGCCTGGACTCGAGGGACAGGGGACTATACGCAGTATTTT. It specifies CAWTRGTGDYTQYF. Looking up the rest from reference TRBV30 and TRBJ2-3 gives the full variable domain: SQTIHQWPATLVQPVGSPLSLECTVEGTSNPNLYWYRQAAGRGLQLLFYSVGIGQISSEVPQNLSASRPQDRQFILSSKKLLLSDSGFYLCAWTRGTGDYTQYFGPGTRLTVL.

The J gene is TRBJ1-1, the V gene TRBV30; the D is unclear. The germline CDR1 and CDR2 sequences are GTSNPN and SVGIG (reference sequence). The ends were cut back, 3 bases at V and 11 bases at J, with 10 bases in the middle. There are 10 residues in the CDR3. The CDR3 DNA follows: TGTGCCTGGAGGGAGGTGGAGGCTTTCTTT. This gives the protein CAWREVEAFF.

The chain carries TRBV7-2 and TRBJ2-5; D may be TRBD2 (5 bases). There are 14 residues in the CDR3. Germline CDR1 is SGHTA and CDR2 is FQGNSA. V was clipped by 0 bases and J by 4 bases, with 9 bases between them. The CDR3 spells CASSLAGVRETQYF. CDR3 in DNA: TGTGCCAGCAGCTTAGCGGGAGTAAGAGAGACCCAGTACTTC.

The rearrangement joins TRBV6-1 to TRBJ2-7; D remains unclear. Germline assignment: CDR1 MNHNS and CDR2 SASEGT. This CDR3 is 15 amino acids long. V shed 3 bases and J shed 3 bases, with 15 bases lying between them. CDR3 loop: CASSEAVFQNYEQYF. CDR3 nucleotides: TGTGCCAGCAGTGAGGCAGTCTTCCAGAACTACGAGCAGTACTTC.

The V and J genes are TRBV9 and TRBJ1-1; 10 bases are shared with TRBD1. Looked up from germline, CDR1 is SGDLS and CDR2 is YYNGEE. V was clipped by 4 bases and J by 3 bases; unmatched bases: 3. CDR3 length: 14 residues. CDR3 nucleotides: TGTGCCAGCAGCTACGGACAGGGGGACACTGAAGCTTTCTTT. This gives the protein CASSYGQGDTEAFF.